One sample yielded the 23 T cell receptor beta chains listed below, sequenced in a study of CD8+CD57+ T cells in acquired aplastic anemia. Profiles of TCR beta VDJ and CDR3 were generated from a genomic DNA template. TCRdb analysed the reads with MiXCR anew, one entry per CDR3 protein. In the table there are about 180,000 distinct CDR3 sequences, about 60% of which are singletons. CD8+CD57+ cell expansion had been shown by flow cytometry in patients chosen for sequencing. The sample was sorted CD4+, CD8+, or CD8+CD57+ T cells (not recorded which) from PBMCs. These receptors all come from a human donor with aplastic anemia.

In its sample, this clonotype was seen a few times. The chain recombines TRBV9 with TRBJ1-6; TRBD1 matches 7 bases. Germline lookup yields CDR1 SGDLS and CDR2 YYNGEE. The CDR3 spans 15 residues. Trimming removed 0 bases from V and 7 bases from J; junction bases left unmatched: 4. CDR3 loop: CASSVVTGSNSPLHF. DNA for the CDR3: TGTGCCAGCAGCGTAGTGACAGGGAGCAATTCACCCCTCCACTTT.

This clonotype was picked up many times. The CDR3 here is CASSLGQGAHTGELFF. CDR3 bases: TGTGCCAGCAGCTTGGGACAGGGGGCGCACACCGGGGAGCTGTTTTTT. The chain joins TRBV5-4 to TRBJ2-2; TRBD1 matches at 10 bases. CDR3 length: 16 amino acids. CDR1 and CDR2 from the germline V gene are SGHNT and YYREEE (reference sequence). V gave up 0 bases and J gave up 3 bases; unmatched junction bases: 2. Drawing the rest from reference TRBV5-4 and TRBJ2-2, the complete variable domain is ETGVTQSPTHLIKTRGQQVTLRCSSQSGHNTVSWYQQALGQGPQFIFQYYREEENGRGNFPPRFSGLQFPNYSSELNVNALELDDSALYLCASSLGQGAHTGELFFGEGSRLTVL.

J is TRBJ2-7 and V is TRBV27; 10 bases are shared with TRBD1. J was trimmed by 4 bases and V by 7 bases; bases with no gene match: 13. The CDR3 has 16 amino acids. CDR1 and CDR2 (germline): MNHEY, SMNVEV (reference sequence). The CDR3 sequence is CASTTLVGQGVYEQYF. In nucleotides, the CDR3 is TGTGCCAGCACTACTCTCGTAGGACAGGGGGTTTACGAGCAGTACTTC.

V is TRBV30 and J is TRBJ1-6; D not certain. V was cut by 4 bases and J by 9 bases, with 10 bases left in between. The CDR3 consists of 12 residues. CDR1 is GTSNPN, CDR2 SVGIG, per germline (reference sequence). The CDR3 nucleotides are TGTGCCTGGAACTCTGGAACTTCACCCCTCCACTTT. Translation: CAWNSGTSPLHF.

This chain joins TRBV20-1 and TRBJ2-7; tentatively, D is TRBD1 (6 bases). V lost 6 bases and J lost 5, with 20 bases in between. Germline V lookup: CDR1 DFQATT, CDR2 SNEGSKA (reference sequence). The CDR3 extends over 14 amino acids. The CDR3 nucleotides read TGCAGTGCCAGGGGTGTGGGGTCGATGCACGAGCAGTACTTC. This translates into CSARGVGSMHEQYF.

This clonotype was recorded many times. This chain joins TRBV12-3 or TRBV12-4 and TRBJ1-5; a weak D match, TRBD1 (6 bases). The V end was cut by 5 bases, the J end by 7 bases, with 21 bases between. The CDR3 length is 16 residues. The CDR3 protein is CASSPFRRGAGQPQHF. The CDR3 DNA follows: TGTGCCAGCAGTCCTTTCCGGCGGGGGGCGGGACAGCCCCAGCATTTT.

This rearrangement joins TRBV12-3 or TRBV12-4 to TRBJ2-5; D possibly matches TRBD1 or TRBD2 (7 bases each). Deletions cut 7 bases from V and 7 bases from J, with 25 bases between. CDR3 size: 16 residues. Here the CDR3 reads CASTLSGAGGGRTQYF. Here the CDR3 DNA reads TGTGCCAGCACCCTCTCTGGGGCAGGGGGAGGGAGGACCCAGTACTTC.

The chain links TRBV7-8 to TRBJ1-2; 7 bases line up with TRBD1. CDR1 is SGHVS, CDR2 FQNEAQ, per germline. There are 14 residues in the CDR3. V gave up 3 bases and J gave up 4 bases; unmatched junction bases: 5. In DNA form, the CDR3 reads TGTGCCAGCAGCTTTGGACAGGCCTTCTATGGCTACACCTTC. This translates into CASSFGQAFYGYTF.

Worth noting for this clonotype: Possible read error: a much larger clone is one base away. The chain has TRBV12-5 and TRBJ2-3; 8 bases are shared with TRBD2. Germline loops: CDR1 LGHNT, CDR2 FRNRAP. Trimming took 1 base from V and 9 from J; bases not matched to a gene: 9. CDR3 length equals 15 residues. Here the CDR3 reads CASGLALADPWTQYF. The CDR3 bases are TGTGCTAGTGGTTTGGCACTAGCGGACCCCTGGACGCAGTATTTT.

The chain carries TRBV10-3 and TRBJ2-1, with 8 positions matching TRBD2. The CDR3 consists of 12 residues. In germline, CDR1 is ENHRY, CDR2 SYGVKD. Trimming removed 0 bases from V and 14 bases from J; junction bases left unmatched: 3. CDR3 sequence: CAISESSGEEFF. The CDR3 bases are TGTGCCATCAGTGAGTCTAGCGGGGAGGAGTTCTTC.

As to this clonotype: A junction end diverges from the germline sequence, so it may reflect a read error. The chain is built from TRBV9 and TRBJ2-7; no firm D call. The CDR3 consists of 13 residues. Germline V lookup: CDR1 SGDLS, CDR2 YYNGEE. The CDR3: CASGVDILREQYF. In DNA, the CDR3 is TGTGCCAGCGGCGTCGACATTCTGAGGGAGCAGTACTTC.

V is TRBV6-6 and J is TRBJ2-7, with TRBD2 as a possible D gene (6 bases). The germline V gene encodes CDR1 MNHNY and CDR2 SVGAGI (reference sequence). V lost 6 bases to trimming and J lost 3 bases, with 15 bases between them. The CDR3 extends over 14 amino acids. CDR3 in amino acids: CASSKDAGYYEQYF. In DNA, the CDR3 is TGTGCCAGCAGCAAGGACGCGGGGTACTACGAGCAGTACTTC.

V usage is TRBV14 and J usage is TRBJ2-1; D is perhaps TRBD1 or TRBD2 (5 bases each). V was pared by 0 bases and J by 12 bases, with 12 bases between. CDR1 is SGHDN, CDR2 FVKESK, per germline. This CDR3 comprises 13 residues. The DNA of the CDR3 is TGTGCCAGCAGCCAAGAGGGACGGGTATGGCAGTTCTTC. Translating gives CASSQEGRVWQFF.

The rearrangement joins TRBV20-1 to TRBJ1-5; D gene unclear. The CDR3 is made up of 12 amino acids. V was pared by 6 bases and J by 2 bases, with 8 bases between. Germline CDR1 reads DFQATT; CDR2 reads SNEGSKA (reference sequence). CDR3 DNA sequence: TGCAGTGCCCCGAGCGGCAATCAGCCCCAGCATTTT. Translation: CSAPSGNQPQHF.

The table lists this clonotype with a few counts. The rearrangement links TRBV20-1 to TRBJ1-6; weak D call: TRBD1 (5 bases). V was pared by 6 bases and J by 5 bases, with 14 bases between. Germline loops: CDR1 DFQATT, CDR2 SNEGSKA (reference sequence). CDR3 length: 14 residues. CDR3 loop: CSACGQGNNSPLHF. DNA of the CDR3: TGCAGTGCCTGCGGGCAGGGTAATAATTCACCCCTCCACTTT.

J is TRBJ2-1 and V is TRBV5-1; D is possibly TRBD1 (5 bases). Trimming cost V 3 bases and J 4 bases, with 8 bases left between them. The CDR3 has 13 residues. Germline V gene sequence: CDR1 SGHRS, CDR2 YFSETQ. CDR3 sequence reads: CASSWGKYNEQFF. CDR3 bases: TGCGCCAGCAGCTGGGGCAAGTACAATGAGCAGTTCTTC.

In this sample, this clonotype turned up a few times. The chain has TRBV27 and TRBJ2-1; D possibly corresponds to TRBD1 (5 bases). This CDR3 comprises 14 residues. Trimming shortened V by 3 bases and J by 10 bases, and 16 bases separated the two germline ends. Germline CDR1 is MNHEY and CDR2 is SMNVEV (reference sequence). The CDR3 region is CASSLGHLPREQFF. The CDR3 DNA is TGTGCCAGCAGTTTGGGGCACTTGCCTCGGGAGCAGTTCTTC.

The chain couples TRBV2 to TRBJ2-7, with no clear D. The CDR3 is 14 amino acids. CDR1 SNHLY and CDR2 FYNNEI come from the germline V gene. The germline V and J ends were trimmed by 6 bases and 0 bases, with 12 bases remaining between them. CDR3 sequence reads: CASSLGRSSYEQYF. CDR3 DNA: TGTGCCAGCAGCTTGGGCAGGAGCTCCTACGAGCAGTACTTC.

The rearrangement uses TRBV7-2 and TRBJ2-1; the D gene could be TRBD1 or TRBD2 (5 bases each). This CDR3 has 15 residues. Germline values: CDR1 SGHTA, CDR2 FQGNSA. The V end lost 5 bases, the J end lost 4 bases, and 15 bases lay between the germline ends. The CDR3 nucleotides are TGTGCCAGCAGCCCTAACCGGGGCGGTTACAATGAGCAGTTCTTC. Translated: CASSPNRGGYNEQFF.

This clonotype was counted between two and nine times. The rearrangement joins TRBV7-3 to TRBJ2-1; D remains unclear. This CDR3 spans 14 amino acids. The germline V gene encodes CDR1 SGHTA and CDR2 FQGTGA. Trimming removed 2 bases at V and 0 bases at J, with 5 bases between. CDR3 in DNA: TGTGCCAGCAGCTTATCCCTCTCCTACAATGAGCAGTTCTTC. Amino acid sequence: CASSLSLSYNEQFF.

The genes are TRBV5-1 and TRBJ2-7, with TRBD2 matching 9 bases. From germline, CDR1 is SGHRS and CDR2 YFSETQ. With 0 bases clipped from V and 3 bases from J, the junction kept 4 bases outside the gene matches. The CDR3 has 15 residues. The CDR3, as DNA: TGCGCCAGCAGCTTGGTGTTAGCGGGGGACTACGAGCAGTACTTC. It translates to CASSLVLAGDYEQYF.

V gene TRBV25-1 combines with J gene TRBJ1-6; no reliable D call. Germline CDR1 MGHDK, CDR2 SYGVNS. There are 12 residues in the CDR3. Trimming removed 8 bases from V and 6 bases from J, with 8 bases in between. The CDR3 region has the DNA TGTGCCAGCGGAGGGCCTAATTCACCCCTCCACTTT. Its translation: CASGGPNSPLHF.

This clonotype showed up just once. The chain recombines TRBV29-1 with TRBJ2-1; tentative D call: TRBD2 (7 bases). The ends were cut back, 7 bases at V and 8 bases at J, with 9 bases in the middle. Germline V CDR1 and CDR2: SQVTM, ANQGSEA. This CDR3 spans 10 amino acids. CDR3 sequence (DNA): TGCAGCGGGGGGGGCGATGAGCAGTTCTTC. This codes for CSGGGDEQFF.